One TCR beta chain is described in this entry. The data derive from a study of blood T cell repertoires in COVID-19. About the research overall: Samples came from the United States, Italy and Spain, spanning acute and convalescent COVID-19. From T cells, B-cell-depleted T cells, or PBMCs came the material, which was cDNA or gDNA.

CDR1 and CDR2 from the germline V gene are DFQATT and SNEGSKA (reference sequence). Between the trimmed V and J ends, which lost 4 bases and 2 bases, there was a span of 5 bases. The CDR3 is 11 amino acids. In the authors' workflow: Estimated nucleated cell counts came from reference gene primer amplification. The method was immunoSEQ multiplex PCR; TCRdb's version includes in-frame clones alone and lacks a portion of them. The DNA was the basis for D and trimming; V, J and clone size are from that table. This sample has around 25,000 clones, with over 60% found just once. V gene TRBV20-1 combines with J gene TRBJ1-2; possible D gene TRBD1, 5 bases. This receptor was taken from a woman older than 75 with acute or convalescent COVID-19. The material sequenced was peripheral blood. The CDR3 DNA is TGCAGTGCTACAGGGAACTATGGCTACACCTTC. Translated: CSATGNYGYTF.